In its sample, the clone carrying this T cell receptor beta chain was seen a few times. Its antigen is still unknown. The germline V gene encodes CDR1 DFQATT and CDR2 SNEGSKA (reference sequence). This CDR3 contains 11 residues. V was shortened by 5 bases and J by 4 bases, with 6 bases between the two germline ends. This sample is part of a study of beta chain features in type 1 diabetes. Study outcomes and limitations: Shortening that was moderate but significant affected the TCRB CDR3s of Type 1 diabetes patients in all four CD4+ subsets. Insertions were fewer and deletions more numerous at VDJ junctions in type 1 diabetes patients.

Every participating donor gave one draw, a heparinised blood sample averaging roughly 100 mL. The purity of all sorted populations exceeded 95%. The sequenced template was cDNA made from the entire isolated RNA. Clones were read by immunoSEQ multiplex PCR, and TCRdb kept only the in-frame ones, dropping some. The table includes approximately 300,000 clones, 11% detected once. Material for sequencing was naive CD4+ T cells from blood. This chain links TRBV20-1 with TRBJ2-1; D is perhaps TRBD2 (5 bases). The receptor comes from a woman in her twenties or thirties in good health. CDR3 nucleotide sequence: TGCAGTGCTGAGCGGTACAATGAGCAGTTCTTC. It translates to CSAERYNEQFF.